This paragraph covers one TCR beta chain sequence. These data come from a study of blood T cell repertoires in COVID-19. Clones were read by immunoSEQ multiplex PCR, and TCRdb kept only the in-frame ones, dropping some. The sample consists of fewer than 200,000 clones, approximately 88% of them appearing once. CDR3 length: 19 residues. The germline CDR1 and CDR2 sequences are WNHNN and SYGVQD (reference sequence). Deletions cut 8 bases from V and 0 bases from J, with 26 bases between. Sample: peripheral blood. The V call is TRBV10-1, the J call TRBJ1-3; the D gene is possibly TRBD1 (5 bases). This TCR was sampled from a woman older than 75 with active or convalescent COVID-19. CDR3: CASPGPHGTMKDSGNTIYF. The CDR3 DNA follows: TGCGCCAGCCCGGGTCCCCACGGGACTATGAAGGACTCTGGAAACACCATATATTTT.